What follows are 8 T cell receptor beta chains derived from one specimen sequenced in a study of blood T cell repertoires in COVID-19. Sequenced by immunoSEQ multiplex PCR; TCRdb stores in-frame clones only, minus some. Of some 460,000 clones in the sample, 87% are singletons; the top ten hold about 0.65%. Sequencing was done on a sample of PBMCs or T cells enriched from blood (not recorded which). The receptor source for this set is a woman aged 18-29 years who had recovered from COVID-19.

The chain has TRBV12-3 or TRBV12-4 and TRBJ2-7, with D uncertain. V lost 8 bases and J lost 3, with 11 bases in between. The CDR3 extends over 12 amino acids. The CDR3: CASGFSGYEQYF. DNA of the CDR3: TGTGCCAGCGGGTTTTCAGGCTACGAGCAGTACTTC.

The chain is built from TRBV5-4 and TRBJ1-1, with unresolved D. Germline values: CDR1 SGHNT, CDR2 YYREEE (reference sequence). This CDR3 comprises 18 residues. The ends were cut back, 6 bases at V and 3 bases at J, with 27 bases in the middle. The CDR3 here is CASTSSFFGIGSHTEAFF. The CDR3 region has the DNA TGTGCCAGCACCAGCTCTTTTTTCGGAATCGGGTCCCACACTGAAGCTTTCTTT.

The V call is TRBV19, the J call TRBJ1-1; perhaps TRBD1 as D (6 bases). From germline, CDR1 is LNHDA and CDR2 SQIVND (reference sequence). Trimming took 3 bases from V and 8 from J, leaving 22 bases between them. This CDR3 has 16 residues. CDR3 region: CASSMGLRDTKAEAFF. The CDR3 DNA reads TGTGCCAGTAGTATGGGCCTCCGGGACACCAAGGCCGAAGCTTTCTTT.

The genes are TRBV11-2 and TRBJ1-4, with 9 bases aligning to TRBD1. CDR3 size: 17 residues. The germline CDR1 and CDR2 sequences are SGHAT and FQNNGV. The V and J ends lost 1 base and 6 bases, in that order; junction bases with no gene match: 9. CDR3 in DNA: TGTGCCAGCAGCTTAGCCGGGACAGGGAAGAGGGATGAAAAACTGTTTTTT. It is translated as CASSLAGTGKRDEKLFF.

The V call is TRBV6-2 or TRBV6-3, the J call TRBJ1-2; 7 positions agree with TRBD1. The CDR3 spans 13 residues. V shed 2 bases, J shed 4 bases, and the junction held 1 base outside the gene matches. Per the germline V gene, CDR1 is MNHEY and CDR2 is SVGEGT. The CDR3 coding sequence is TGTGCCAGCAGTTACGGACAGGTCTATGGCTACACCTTC. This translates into CASSYGQVYGYTF.

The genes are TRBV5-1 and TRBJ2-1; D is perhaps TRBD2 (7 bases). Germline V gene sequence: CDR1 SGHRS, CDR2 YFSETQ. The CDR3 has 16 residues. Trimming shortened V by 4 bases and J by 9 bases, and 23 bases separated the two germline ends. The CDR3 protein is CASSPLGLGGRGEQFF. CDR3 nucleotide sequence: TGCGCCAGCAGCCCCTTGGGCCTCGGGGGGCGAGGTGAGCAGTTCTTC.

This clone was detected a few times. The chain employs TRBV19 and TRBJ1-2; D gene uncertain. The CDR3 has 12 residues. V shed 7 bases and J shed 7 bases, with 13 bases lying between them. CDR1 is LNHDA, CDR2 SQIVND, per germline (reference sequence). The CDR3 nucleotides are TGTGCCAGTACCCGTGGCCGTTTTGGCTACACCTTC. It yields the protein CASTRGRFGYTF.

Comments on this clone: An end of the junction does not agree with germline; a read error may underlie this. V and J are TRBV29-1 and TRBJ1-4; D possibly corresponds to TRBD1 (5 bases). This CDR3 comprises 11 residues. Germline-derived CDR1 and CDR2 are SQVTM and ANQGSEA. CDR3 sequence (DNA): TGTGGGGGGGCAACTAATGAAAAACTGTTTTTT. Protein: CGGATNEKLFF.